This T cell receptor beta chain was recorded in a study of blood T cell repertoires in COVID-19. At the level of the study: Acute and convalescent COVID-19 samples came from the United States, Italy and Spain. Sample material is recorded as cDNA or gDNA derived from T cells, B-cell-depleted T cells, or PBMCs.

In the authors' methods: For nucleated cells, counts were estimated from reference gene primer amplification. The assay was immunoSEQ multiplex PCR, and TCRdb's table has in-frame clones only and misses some. The V and J calls and clone size come from that table; D and trimming were worked out from the DNA. The data show about 220,000 clones, with over 75% seen just once and roughly 12% held by the top ten. The CDR3 is made up of 17 amino acids. Germline values: CDR1 SGHNT, CDR2 YYREEE (reference sequence). Trimming took 4 bases from V and 0 from J; bases not matched to a gene: 10. V usage is TRBV5-4 and J usage is TRBJ2-3, with 8 bases aligning to TRBD1. This clonotype was obtained from a human donor in a cohort sampled during active COVID-19. Sequenced sample: peripheral blood. The CDR3, as DNA: TGTGCCAGCAGCCGCCCCGGACAGGGACCTAGCACAGATACGCAGTATTTT. It encodes CASSRPGQGPSTDTQYF.